A single sample gave rise to the 7 T cell receptor beta chains below, sequenced in a study of cytomegalovirus exposure and HLA in healthy donors. Amplification used 60 Vbeta primers and 13 Jbeta primers. TCRdb keeps only in-frame clones here, not all; method: immunoSEQ multiplex PCR. The table has some 150,000 clones, 80% to 90% seen once. Material for sequencing was PBMCs. These receptor sequences come from a woman aged 25 to 39 in good health and CMV-seropositive.

V gene TRBV7-2 combines with J gene TRBJ2-1; the D gene is possibly TRBD1 (6 bases). V was pared by 2 bases and J by 6 bases, with 14 bases between. Germline CDR1 is SGHTA and CDR2 is FQGNSA. CDR3 size: 15 residues. The CDR3 region has the DNA TGTGCCAGCAGCTTACGACAGGCCCAAGGCAATGAGCAGTTCTTC. It specifies CASSLRQAQGNEQFF.

About this clone: Other DNA sequences in this sample translate to the same CDR3. This sequence joins TRBV4-1 and TRBJ1-2; D is possibly TRBD1 (6 bases). The V gene lost 3 bases and the J gene lost 4 bases, with 18 bases spanning the gap. CDR1 is MGHRA and CDR2 is YSYEKL in the germline V gene. The CDR3 sequence is 16 residues long. The CDR3 DNA follows: TGCGCCAGCAGCCAGGGGGTGTCGGGACAACTCTATGGCTACACCTTC. This codes for CASSQGVSGQLYGYTF.

The DNA of the CDR3 is TGTGCCAGCAGCTTGTTAAGGGGGGGATACGAGCAGTACTTC. Translating gives CASSLLRGGYEQYF. The V call is TRBV5-5, the J call TRBJ2-7, with D possibly being TRBD2 (7 bases). This CDR3 contains 14 residues. V was cut by 1 base and J by 4 bases, with 12 bases left in between. Germline assignment: CDR1 SGHKS and CDR2 YYEKEE (reference sequence).

The rearrangement uses TRBV7-9 and TRBJ1-1; no clear D gene. This CDR3 region has 14 residues. Trimming stripped 4 bases from V and 1 base from J, with 10 bases between. Germline values: CDR1 SEHNR, CDR2 FQNEAQ (reference sequence). In DNA form, the CDR3 reads TGTGCCAGCAGCTCCCACAGACAGAACACTGAAGCTTTCTTT. It translates to CASSSHRQNTEAFF.

This chain uses TRBV4-3 with TRBJ2-7; no clear D gene. CDR1 and CDR2 from the germline V gene are LGHNA and YSLEER. This CDR3 region has 13 residues. The V and J ends lost 1 base and 2 bases respectively, with 6 bases between them. CDR3 sequence reads: CASSQVRAYEQYF. DNA of the CDR3: TGCGCCAGCAGCCAAGTTCGGGCCTACGAGCAGTACTTC.

This clone has a handful of counts. Here the CDR3 reads CASSYGQGLQPQHF. The DNA of the CDR3 is TGTGCCAGCAGTTACGGACAGGGCCTTCAGCCCCAGCATTTT. The chain employs TRBV5-6 and TRBJ1-5; 8 nucleotides match TRBD1. CDR1 is SGHDT and CDR2 is YYEEEE in the germline V gene. With V trimmed by 5 bases and J by 6 bases, 7 bases remained unmatched. The CDR3 length is 14 residues.

The chain employs TRBV18 and TRBJ1-2; possibly TRBD1 for D (6 bases). There are 13 residues in the CDR3. Trimming stripped 3 bases from V and 8 bases from J, with 13 bases between. CDR1 is KGHSH, CDR2 LQKENI, per germline. The CDR3 bases are TGTGCCAGCTCACCGGACAGAACTTGGGGCTACACCTTC. Translated, it gives CASSPDRTWGYTF.